This T cell receptor (beta chain) was retrieved from a study of siplizumab effects on memory and regulatory T cells. Overall study results and limits: Just a small share of alloreactive clones was traced back to unstimulated subsets. Siplizumab brought about a significant reduction in alloreactive sequences traceable to unstimulated CD4+ memory cells.

With 2 bases removed from V and 2 bases from J, the gap between germline ends came to 6 bases. The CDR3 is made up of 13 amino acids. In germline, CDR1 is LNHDA, CDR2 SQIVND (reference sequence). As to this clone: Its matching antigen is unknown. The sample carries other DNA sequences with the same CDR3.

Repertoires were generated with immunoSEQ multiplex PCR, while TCRdb's copy carries only in-frame clones and drops some. The sample yields tens of thousands of clones, about 90% seen once. The sequence derives from a human donor in good health. The J gene is TRBJ1-1, the V gene TRBV19, with D unresolved. Sequencing was done on a sample of CD8+ T cells sorted from blood. The CDR3 nucleotides are TGTGCCAGTAGTATATCTGTAAACACTGAAGCTTTCTTT. It encodes CASSISVNTEAFF.